Included here is one T cell receptor beta chain sequence, with context. The source of the sample is a study of blood T cell repertoires in COVID-19. Looking at the study overall: The cDNA or gDNA used as material had been derived from T cells, B-cell-depleted T cells, or PBMCs.

Authors' methods: Estimation of nucleated cell counts was performed using reference gene primer amplification. Sequenced by immunoSEQ multiplex PCR; TCRdb stores in-frame clones only, minus some. V and J calls and clone size are those listed in that table; D and trimming were worked out from the DNA. The table shows 250,000 to 300,000 clones, with around 90% occurring only once. This CDR3 region has 15 residues. Germline CDR1 reads LNHDA; CDR2 reads SQIVND (reference sequence). V was clipped by 6 bases and J by 2 bases, with 16 bases between them. Sequencing used PBMCs or T cells enriched from blood (not recorded which). The sequence came from a woman aged 25-40 years who had recovered from COVID-19. The genes are TRBV19 and TRBJ1-2; tentatively, D is TRBD1 (6 bases). CDR3: CASRDQSGVNYGYTF. For the CDR3, the DNA is TGTGCCAGTAGAGACCAATCAGGGGTGAACTATGGCTACACCTTC.